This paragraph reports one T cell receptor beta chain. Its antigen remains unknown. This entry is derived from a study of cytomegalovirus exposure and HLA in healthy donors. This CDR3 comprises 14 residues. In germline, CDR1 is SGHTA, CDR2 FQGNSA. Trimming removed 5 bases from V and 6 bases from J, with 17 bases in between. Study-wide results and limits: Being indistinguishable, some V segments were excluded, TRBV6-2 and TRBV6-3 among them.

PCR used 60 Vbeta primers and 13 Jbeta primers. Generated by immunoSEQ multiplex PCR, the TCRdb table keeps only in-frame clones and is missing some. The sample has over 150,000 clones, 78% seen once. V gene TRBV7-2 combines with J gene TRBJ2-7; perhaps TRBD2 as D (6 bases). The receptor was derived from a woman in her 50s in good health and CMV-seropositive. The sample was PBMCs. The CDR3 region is CASSHGTPTGEQYF. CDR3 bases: TGTGCCAGCAGCCACGGGACTCCCACCGGCGAGCAGTACTTC.